This entry is about one TCR beta chain. The sample is drawn from a study of CD8+ T cells in alopecia areata. In germline, CDR1 is PRHDT, CDR2 FYEKMQ (reference sequence). This CDR3 has 14 residues. V was cut by 5 bases and J by 0 bases, with 7 bases left in between. It was cDNA, reverse transcribed from extracted RNA, that served as the sequencing template. TCRdb's table, derived via immunoSEQ multiplex PCR, lists solely in-frame clones and lacks some. The table shows under 150,000 clones, with 40% to 55% occurring only once. The chain has TRBV13 and TRBJ1-4; D uncertain. The clonotype originates from a human donor with alopecia areata. The sequenced sample consisted of NKG2D-low CD8+ T cells sorted from blood. CDR3 loop: CASSRSATNEKLFF. In nucleotides, the CDR3 is TGTGCCAGCAGCCGCTCGGCAACTAATGAAAAACTGTTTTTT.